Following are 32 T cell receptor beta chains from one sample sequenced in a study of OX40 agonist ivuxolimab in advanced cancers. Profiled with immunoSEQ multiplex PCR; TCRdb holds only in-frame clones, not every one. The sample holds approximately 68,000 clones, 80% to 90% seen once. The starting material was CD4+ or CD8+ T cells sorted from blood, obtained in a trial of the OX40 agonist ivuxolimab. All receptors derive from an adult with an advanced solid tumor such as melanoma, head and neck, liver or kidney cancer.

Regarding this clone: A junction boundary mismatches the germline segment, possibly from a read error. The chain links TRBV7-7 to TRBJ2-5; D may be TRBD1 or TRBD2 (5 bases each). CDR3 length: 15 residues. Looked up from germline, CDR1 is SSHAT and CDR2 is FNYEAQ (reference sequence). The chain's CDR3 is CASSLVGWGQETQYF. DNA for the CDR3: TGTGCTAGCAGCTTAGTGGGCTGGGGGCAAGAGACCCAGTACTTC. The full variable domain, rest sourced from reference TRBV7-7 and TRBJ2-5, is GAGVSQSPRYKVTKRGQDVTLRCDPISSHATLYWYQQALGQGPEFLTYFNYEAQPDKSGLPSDRFSAERPEGSISTLTIQRTEQRDSAMYRCASSLVGWGQETQYFGPGTRLLVL.

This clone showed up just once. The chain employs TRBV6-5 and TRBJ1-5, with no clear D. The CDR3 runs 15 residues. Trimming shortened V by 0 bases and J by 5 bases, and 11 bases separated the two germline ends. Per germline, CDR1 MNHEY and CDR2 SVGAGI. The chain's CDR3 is CASSYSRGNHQPQHF. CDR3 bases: TGTGCCAGCAGTTACTCGAGAGGGAACCATCAGCCCCAGCATTTT.

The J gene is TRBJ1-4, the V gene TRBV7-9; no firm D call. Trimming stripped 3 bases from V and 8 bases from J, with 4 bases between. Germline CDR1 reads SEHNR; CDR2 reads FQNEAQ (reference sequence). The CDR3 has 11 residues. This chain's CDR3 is CASSFGEKLFF. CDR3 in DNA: TGTGCCAGCAGCTTTGGGGAAAAACTGTTTTTT.

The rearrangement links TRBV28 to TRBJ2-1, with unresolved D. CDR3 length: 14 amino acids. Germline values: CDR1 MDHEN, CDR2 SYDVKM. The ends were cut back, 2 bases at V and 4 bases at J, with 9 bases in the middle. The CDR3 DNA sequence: TGTGCCAGCAGTTTAGGTATTGGGTACAATGAGCAGTTCTTC. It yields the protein CASSLGIGYNEQFF.

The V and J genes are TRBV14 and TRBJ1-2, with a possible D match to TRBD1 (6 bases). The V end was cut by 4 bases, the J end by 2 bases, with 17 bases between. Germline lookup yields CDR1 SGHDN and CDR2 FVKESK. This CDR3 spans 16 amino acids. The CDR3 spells CASSRPSGAGNYGYTF. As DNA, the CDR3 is TGTGCCAGCAGCCGCCCTTCGGGGGCAGGGAACTATGGCTACACCTTC. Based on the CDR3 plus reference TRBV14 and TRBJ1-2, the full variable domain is EAGVTQFPSHSVIEKGQTVTLRCDPISGHDNLYWYRRVMGKEIKFLLHFVKESKQDESGMPNNRFLAERTGGTYSTLKVQPAELEDSGVYFCASSRPSGAGNYGYTFGSGTRLTVV.

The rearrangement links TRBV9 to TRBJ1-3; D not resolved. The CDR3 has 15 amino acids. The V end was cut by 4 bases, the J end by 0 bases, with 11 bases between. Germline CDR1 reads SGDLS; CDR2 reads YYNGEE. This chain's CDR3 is CASSPRQASGNTIYF. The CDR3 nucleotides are TGTGCCAGCAGCCCCCGCCAGGCCTCTGGAAACACCATATATTTT. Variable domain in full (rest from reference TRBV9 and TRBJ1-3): DSGVTQTPKHLITATGQRVTLRCSPRSGDLSVYWYQQSLDQGLQFLIQYYNGEERAKGNILERFSAQQFPDLHSELNLSSLELGDSALYFCASSPRQASGNTIYFGEGSWLTVV.

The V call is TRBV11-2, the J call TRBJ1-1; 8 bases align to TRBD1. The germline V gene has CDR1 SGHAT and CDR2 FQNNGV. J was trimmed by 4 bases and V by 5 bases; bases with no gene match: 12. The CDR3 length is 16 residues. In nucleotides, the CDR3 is TGTGCCAGCAGCCCAAGACAGGGGCCAACTGGCACTGAAGCTTTCTTT. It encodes CASSPRQGPTGTEAFF.

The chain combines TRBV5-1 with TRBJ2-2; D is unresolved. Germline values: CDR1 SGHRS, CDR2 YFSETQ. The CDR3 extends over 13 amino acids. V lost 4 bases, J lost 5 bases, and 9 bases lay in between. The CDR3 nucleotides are TGCGCCAGCAGCCCCTCGTTTACCGGGGAGCTGTTTTTT. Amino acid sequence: CASSPSFTGELFF.

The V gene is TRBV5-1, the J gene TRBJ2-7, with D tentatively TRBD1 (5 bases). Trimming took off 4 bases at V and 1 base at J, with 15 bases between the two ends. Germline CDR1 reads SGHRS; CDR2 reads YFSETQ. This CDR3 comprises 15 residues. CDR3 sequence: CASSPPNGQSYEQYF. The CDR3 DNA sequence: TGCGCCAGCAGCCCGCCGAACGGACAATCCTACGAGCAGTACTTC.

This chain's CDR3 is CASMGTGGNQPQHF. Written as DNA, the CDR3 is TGTGCCAGTATGGGGACAGGGGGGAACCAGCCCCAGCATTTT. V is TRBV19 and J is TRBJ1-5; 11 nucleotides line up with TRBD1. CDR3 length equals 14 residues. Germline-derived CDR1 and CDR2 are LNHDA and SQIVND (reference sequence). Germline trimming cut 7 bases from V and 7 bases from J; bases unmatched to any gene: 6.

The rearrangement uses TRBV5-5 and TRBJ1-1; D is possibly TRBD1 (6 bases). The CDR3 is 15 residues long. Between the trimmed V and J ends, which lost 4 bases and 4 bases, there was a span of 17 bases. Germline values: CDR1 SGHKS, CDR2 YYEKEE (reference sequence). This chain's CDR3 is CASSPAGGGGTEAFF. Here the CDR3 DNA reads TGTGCCAGCAGCCCCGCCGGGGGGGGCGGCACTGAAGCTTTCTTT.

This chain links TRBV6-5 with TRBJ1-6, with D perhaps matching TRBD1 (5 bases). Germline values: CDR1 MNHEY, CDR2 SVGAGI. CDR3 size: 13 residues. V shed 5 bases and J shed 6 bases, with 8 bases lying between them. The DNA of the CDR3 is TGTGCCAGCAGTAGGGGCCCTAATTCACCCCTCCACTTT. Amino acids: CASSRGPNSPLHF.

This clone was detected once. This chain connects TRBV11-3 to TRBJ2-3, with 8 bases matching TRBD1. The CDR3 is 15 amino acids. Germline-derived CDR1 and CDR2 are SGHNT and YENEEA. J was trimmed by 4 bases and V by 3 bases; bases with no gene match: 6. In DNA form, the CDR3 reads TGTGCCAGCAGCTTCTCAGGGGGCGGTGCAGATACGCAGTATTTT. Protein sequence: CASSFSGGGADTQYF.

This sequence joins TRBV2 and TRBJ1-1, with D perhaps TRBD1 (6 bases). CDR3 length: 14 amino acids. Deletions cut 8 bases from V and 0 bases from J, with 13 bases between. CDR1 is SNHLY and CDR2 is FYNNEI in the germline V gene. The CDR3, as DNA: TGTGCCAGCGGCGGACAGACTATGAACACTGAAGCTTTCTTT. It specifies CASGGQTMNTEAFF.

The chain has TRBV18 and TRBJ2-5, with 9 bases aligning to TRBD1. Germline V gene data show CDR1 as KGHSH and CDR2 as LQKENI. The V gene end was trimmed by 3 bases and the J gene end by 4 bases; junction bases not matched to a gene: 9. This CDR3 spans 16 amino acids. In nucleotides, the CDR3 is TGTGCCAGCTCACCCGCAGGACAGGGGCCCAGAGAGACCCAGTACTTC. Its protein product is CASSPAGQGPRETQYF.

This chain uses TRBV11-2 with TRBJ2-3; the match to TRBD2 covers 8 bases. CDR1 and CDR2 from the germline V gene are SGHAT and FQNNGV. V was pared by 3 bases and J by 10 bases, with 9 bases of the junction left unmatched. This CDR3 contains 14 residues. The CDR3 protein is CASSFPGTREAQYF. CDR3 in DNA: TGTGCCAGCAGCTTTCCCGGGACTAGAGAAGCGCAGTATTTT.

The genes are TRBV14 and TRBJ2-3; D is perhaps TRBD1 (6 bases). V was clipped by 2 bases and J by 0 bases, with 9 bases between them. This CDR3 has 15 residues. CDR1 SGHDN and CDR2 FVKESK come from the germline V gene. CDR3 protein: CASSQLRGSTDTQYF. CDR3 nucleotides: TGTGCCAGCAGCCAACTCAGGGGAAGCACAGATACGCAGTATTTT. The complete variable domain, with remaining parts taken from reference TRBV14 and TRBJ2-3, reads EAGVTQFPSHSVIEKGQTVTLRCDPISGHDNLYWYRRVMGKEIKFLLHFVKESKQDESGMPNNRFLAERTGGTYSTLKVQPAELEDSGVYFCASSQLRGSTDTQYFGPGTRLTVL.

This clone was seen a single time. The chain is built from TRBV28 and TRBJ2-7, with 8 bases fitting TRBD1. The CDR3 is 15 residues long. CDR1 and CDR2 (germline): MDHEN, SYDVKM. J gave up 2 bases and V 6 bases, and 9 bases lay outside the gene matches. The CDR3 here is CASSLGQGLTYEQYF. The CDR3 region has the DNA TGTGCCAGCAGCTTAGGACAGGGCCTAACCTACGAGCAGTACTTC.

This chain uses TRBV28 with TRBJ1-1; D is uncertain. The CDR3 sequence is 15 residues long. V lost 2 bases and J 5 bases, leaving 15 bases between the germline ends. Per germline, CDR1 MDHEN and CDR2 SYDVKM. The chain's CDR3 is CASSLRLWGETEAFF. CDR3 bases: TGTGCCAGCAGTTTAAGGCTCTGGGGAGAGACTGAAGCTTTCTTT. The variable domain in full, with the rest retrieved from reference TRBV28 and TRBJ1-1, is DVKVTQSSRYLVKRTGEKVFLECVQDMDHENMFWYRQDPGLGLRLIYFSYDVKMKEKGDIPEGYSVSREKKERFSLILESASTNQTSMYLCASSLRLWGETEAFFGQGTRLTVV.

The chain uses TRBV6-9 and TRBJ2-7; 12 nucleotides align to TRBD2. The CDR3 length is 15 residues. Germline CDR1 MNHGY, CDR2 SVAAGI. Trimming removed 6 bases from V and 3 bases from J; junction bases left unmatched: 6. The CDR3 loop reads CASSSTTSGSYEQYF. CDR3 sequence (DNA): TGTGCCAGCAGCTCCACGACTAGCGGGAGCTACGAGCAGTACTTC.

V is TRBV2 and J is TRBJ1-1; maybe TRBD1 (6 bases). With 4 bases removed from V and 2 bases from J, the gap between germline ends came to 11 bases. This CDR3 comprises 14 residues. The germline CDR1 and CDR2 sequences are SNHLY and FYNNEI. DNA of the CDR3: TGTGCCAGCAGTGGGACAGAAAAAAACACTGAAGCTTTCTTT. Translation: CASSGTEKNTEAFF.

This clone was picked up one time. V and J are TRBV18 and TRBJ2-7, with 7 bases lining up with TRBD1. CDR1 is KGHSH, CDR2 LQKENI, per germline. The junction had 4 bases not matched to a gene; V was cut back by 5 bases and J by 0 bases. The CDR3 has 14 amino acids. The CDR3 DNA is TGTGCCAGCTCATCCCGGGACAGCTCCTACGAGCAGTACTTC. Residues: CASSSRDSSYEQYF. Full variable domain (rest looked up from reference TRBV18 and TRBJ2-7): NAGVMQNPRHLVRRRGQEARLRCSPMKGHSHVYWYRQLPEEGLKFMVYLQKENIIDESGMPKERFSAEFPKEGPSILRIQQVVRGDSAAYFCASSSRDSSYEQYFGPGTRLTVT.

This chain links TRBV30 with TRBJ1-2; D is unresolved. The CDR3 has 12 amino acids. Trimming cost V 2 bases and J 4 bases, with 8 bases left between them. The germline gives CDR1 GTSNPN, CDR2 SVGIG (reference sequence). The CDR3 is CAWSPSGYGYTF. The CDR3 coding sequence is TGTGCCTGGAGTCCTTCTGGCTATGGCTACACCTTC.

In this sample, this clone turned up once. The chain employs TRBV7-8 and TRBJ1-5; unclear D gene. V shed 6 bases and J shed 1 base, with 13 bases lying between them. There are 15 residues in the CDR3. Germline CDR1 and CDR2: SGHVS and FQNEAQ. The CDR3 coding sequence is TGTGCCAGCAGTTTAAGGCGAGGCAGCAATCAGCCCCAGCATTTT. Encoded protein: CASSLRRGSNQPQHF.

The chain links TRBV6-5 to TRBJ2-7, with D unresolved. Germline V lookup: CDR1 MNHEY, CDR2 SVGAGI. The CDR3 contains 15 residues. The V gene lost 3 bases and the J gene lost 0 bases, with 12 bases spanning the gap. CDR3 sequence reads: CASSYSVGISYEQYF. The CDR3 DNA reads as TGTGCCAGCAGTTATTCCGTGGGGATCTCCTACGAGCAGTACTTC.

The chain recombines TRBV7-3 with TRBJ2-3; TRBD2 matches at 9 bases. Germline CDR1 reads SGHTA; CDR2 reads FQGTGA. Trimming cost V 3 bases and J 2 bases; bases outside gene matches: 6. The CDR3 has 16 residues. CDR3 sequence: CASSLGSGSLTDTQYF. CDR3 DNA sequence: TGTGCCAGCAGCTTGGGTAGCGGGAGCCTCACAGATACGCAGTATTTT.

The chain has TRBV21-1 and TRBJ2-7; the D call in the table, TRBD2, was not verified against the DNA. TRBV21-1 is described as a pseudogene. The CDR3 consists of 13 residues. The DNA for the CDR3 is TGTGCCAGCAGCAAAGCACTTGGAGACGAGCAGTACTTC. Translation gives CASSKALGDEQYF.

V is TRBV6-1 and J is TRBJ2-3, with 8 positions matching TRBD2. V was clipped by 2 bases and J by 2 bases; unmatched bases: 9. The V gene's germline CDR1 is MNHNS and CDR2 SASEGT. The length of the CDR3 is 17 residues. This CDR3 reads CASSEKGSGGYTDTQYF. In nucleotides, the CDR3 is TGTGCCAGCAGTGAAAAAGGAAGCGGGGGTTACACAGATACGCAGTATTTT.

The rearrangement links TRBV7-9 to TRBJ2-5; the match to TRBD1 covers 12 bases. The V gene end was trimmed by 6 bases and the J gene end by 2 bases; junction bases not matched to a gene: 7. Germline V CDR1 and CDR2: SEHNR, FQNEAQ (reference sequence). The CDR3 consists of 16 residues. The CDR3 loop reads CASRLGTGGPQETQYF. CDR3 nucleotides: TGTGCCAGCAGACTAGGGACAGGGGGCCCTCAAGAGACCCAGTACTTC.

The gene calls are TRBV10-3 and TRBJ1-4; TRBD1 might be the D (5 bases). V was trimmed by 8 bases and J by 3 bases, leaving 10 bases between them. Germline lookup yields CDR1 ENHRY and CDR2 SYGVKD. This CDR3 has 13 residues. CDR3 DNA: TGTGCCATCGGGGGGAGTCCTAATGAAAAACTGTTTTTT. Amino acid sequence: CAIGGSPNEKLFF.

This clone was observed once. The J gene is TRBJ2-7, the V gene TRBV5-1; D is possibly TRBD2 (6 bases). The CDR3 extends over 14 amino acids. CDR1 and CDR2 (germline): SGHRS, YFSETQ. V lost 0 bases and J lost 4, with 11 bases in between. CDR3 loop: CASSLAGTPYEQYF. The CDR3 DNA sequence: TGCGCCAGCAGCTTGGCGGGGACTCCTTACGAGCAGTACTTC.

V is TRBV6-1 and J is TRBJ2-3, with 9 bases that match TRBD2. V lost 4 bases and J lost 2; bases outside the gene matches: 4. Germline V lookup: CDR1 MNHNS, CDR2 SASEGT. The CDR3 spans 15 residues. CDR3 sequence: CASSGLAAYTDTQYF. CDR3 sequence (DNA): TGTGCCAGCAGTGGACTAGCGGCCTACACAGATACGCAGTATTTT.